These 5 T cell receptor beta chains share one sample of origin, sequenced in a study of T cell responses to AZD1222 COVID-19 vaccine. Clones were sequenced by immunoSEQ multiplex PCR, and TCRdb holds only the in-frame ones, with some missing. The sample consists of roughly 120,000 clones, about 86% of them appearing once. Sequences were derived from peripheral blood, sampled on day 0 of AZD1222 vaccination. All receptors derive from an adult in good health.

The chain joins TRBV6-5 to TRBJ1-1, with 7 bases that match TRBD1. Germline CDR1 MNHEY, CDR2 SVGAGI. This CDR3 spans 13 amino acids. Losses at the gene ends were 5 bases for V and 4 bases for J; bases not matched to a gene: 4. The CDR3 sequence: CASSQAGGTEAFF. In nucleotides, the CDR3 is TGTGCCAGCAGTCAGGCAGGGGGCACTGAAGCTTTCTTT.

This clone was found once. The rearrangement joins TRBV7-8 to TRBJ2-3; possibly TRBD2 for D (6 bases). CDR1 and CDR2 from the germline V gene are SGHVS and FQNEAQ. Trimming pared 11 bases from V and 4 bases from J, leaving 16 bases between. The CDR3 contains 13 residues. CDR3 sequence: CAVEGDPADTQYF. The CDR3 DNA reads TGTGCCGTGGAGGGCGACCCCGCAGATACGCAGTATTTT.

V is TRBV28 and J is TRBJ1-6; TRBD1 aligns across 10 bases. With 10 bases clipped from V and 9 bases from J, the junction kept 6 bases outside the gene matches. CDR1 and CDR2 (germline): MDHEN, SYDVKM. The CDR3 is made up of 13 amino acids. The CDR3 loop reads CATRTGGISPLHF. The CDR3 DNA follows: TGTGCCACCAGGACAGGGGGGATTTCACCCCTCCACTTT.

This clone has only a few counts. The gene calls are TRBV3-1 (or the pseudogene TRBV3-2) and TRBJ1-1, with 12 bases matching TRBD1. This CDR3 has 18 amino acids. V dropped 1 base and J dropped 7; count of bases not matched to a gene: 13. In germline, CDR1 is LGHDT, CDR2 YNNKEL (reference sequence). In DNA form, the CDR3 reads TGTGCCAGCAGCCAAGTCGGGGGACAGGGGGCTGAATTTATTGAAGCTTTCTTT. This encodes CASSQVGGQGAEFIEAFF.

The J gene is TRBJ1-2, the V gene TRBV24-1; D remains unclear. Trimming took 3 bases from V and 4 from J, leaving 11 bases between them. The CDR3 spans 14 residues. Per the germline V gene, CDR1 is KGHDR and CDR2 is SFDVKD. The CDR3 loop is CATSDLNGFYGYTF. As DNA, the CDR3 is TGTGCCACCAGTGATCTTAATGGATTCTATGGCTACACCTTC.